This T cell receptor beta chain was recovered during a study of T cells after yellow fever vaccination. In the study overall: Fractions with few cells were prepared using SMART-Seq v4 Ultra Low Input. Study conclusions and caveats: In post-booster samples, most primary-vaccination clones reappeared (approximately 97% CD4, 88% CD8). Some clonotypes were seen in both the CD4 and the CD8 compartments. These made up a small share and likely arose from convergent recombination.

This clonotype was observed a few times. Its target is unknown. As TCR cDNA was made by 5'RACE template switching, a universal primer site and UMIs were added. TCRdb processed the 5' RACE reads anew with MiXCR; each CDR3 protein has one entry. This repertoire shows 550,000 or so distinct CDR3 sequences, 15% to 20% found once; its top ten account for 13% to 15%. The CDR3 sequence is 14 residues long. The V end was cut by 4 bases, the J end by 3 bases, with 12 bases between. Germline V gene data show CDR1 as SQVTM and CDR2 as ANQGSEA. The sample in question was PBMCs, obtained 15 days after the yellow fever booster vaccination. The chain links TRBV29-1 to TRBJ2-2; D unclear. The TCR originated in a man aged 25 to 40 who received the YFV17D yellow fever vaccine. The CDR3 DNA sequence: TGCAGCGTTGGTCTGTGGTCCTACACCGGGGAGCTGTTTTTT. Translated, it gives CSVGLWSYTGELFF.